Reported below is one T cell receptor (beta chain). This sample is drawn from a study of OX40 agonist ivuxolimab in advanced cancers. Across the whole study: Dose-escalation patients suffered from hepatocellular carcinoma, melanoma, renal cell or head and neck cancer. A mean age of roughly 62 years, range 23 to 79, was recorded, and 70% to 85% were male.

Patients were excluded for autoimmune disease history or systemic immunosuppression. Profiling relied on immunoSEQ multiplex PCR, and the TCRdb table lists in-frame clones only, not all of them. Among 76,000 or so clones listed, 93% were seen once. Germline V CDR1 and CDR2: LNHNV, YYDKDF (reference sequence). The germline V and J ends were trimmed by 2 bases and 1 base, with 8 bases remaining between them. The CDR3 loop spans 14 amino acids. The specimen comprised CD4+ or CD8+ T cells sorted from blood, sampled in a trial of the OX40 agonist ivuxolimab. The sequence derives from an adult with an advanced solid tumor such as melanoma, head and neck, liver or kidney cancer. This chain connects TRBV15 to TRBJ1-1; perhaps TRBD1 as D (5 bases). CDR3 DNA: TGTGCCACCAGCAGATTTACAGGGAACACTGAAGCTTTCTTT. Translated: CATSRFTGNTEAFF.